The 23 T cell receptor beta chains reported below all come from one sample, sequenced in a study of T cells expressing NK-cell markers. For each CDR3 protein, TCRdb gives one entry from its re-call of the 5' RACE reads, without DNA. This table lists about 460,000 distinct CDR3 sequences. The source material was blood T cells: a sorted CD56 or NKG2C T cell subset, CD4+ or CD8+ T cells, or bulk PBMC T cells (not recorded which). The receptors were sampled from a woman in her forties or fifties in good health.

V gene TRBV19 combines with J gene TRBJ2-7; as DNA is missing, the TRBD2 call by TCRdb cannot be tested. The CDR3 runs 15 residues. In germline, CDR1 is LNHDA, CDR2 SQIVND (reference sequence). The CDR3 loop reads CASTRTSGSFYDQYF.

Here the CDR3 reads CASSKGQGTAEGNEQFF. The V gene is TRBV19, the J gene TRBJ2-1; the D gene TCRdb calls, TRBD1, cannot be checked with no DNA. The CDR3 consists of 17 residues. Germline V lookup: CDR1 LNHDA, CDR2 SQIVND (reference sequence).

This chain links TRBV29-1 with TRBJ2-1; the D call of TRBD2 rests on TCRdb alone, since no DNA is present to check it. The CDR3 contains 16 residues. CDR1 is SQVTM and CDR2 is ANQGSEA in the germline V gene. The CDR3: CSVEGTSGHSYNEQFF.

The chain employs TRBV7-2 and TRBJ2-1; TCRdb proposes TRBD2, but this gene call is untestable without DNA. This CDR3 has 16 residues. Germline CDR1 SGHTA, CDR2 FQGNSA. CDR3 in amino acids: CASSLIGTSVYNEQFF.

This rearrangement joins TRBV7-2 to TRBJ2-3; TCRdb reports TRBD2, a call that lacks DNA to check it against. The CDR3 covers 12 residues. Germline values: CDR1 SGHTA, CDR2 FQGNSA. CDR3 protein: CASSLVKRAPDF. The full variable domain, completed using reference TRBV7-2 and TRBJ2-3, is GAGVSQSPSNKVTEKGKDVELRCDPISGHTALYWYRQSLGQGLEFLIYFQGNSAPDKSGLPSDRFSAERTGGSVSTLTIQRTQQEDSAVYLCASSLVKRAPDFGPGTRLTVL.

The genes are TRBV7-9 and TRBJ1-4; TCRdb gives TRBD1 as the D gene, but with no DNA this cannot be confirmed. Germline loops: CDR1 SEHNR, CDR2 FQNEAQ (reference sequence). The CDR3 contains 12 residues. CDR3: CASVRGNEKLFF.

The chain uses TRBV25-1 and TRBJ1-4; the TCRdb call, TRBD1, lacks DNA for checking. The germline V gene has CDR1 MGHDK and CDR2 SYGVNS. The CDR3 totals 18 residues. CDR3 sequence: CASSQLPGQSRTNEKLFF.

The chain uses TRBV7-3 and TRBJ2-4; TCRdb names TRBD1, which stays unverified in the absence of DNA. CDR3 size: 16 residues. Per the germline V gene, CDR1 is SGHTA and CDR2 is FQGTGA. The CDR3 spells CASSLLPGTSGNIQYF.

V and J are TRBV12-3 or TRBV12-4 and TRBJ2-4; TCRdb names TRBD1, which stays unverified in the absence of DNA. This CDR3 has 15 residues. The CDR3 protein is CASSLVDRNKNIQYF.

V usage is TRBV20-1 and J usage is TRBJ2-7; the TRBD2 assignment by TCRdb is unverifiable without DNA. CDR3 length: 13 residues. Germline lookup yields CDR1 DFQATT and CDR2 SNEGSKA (reference sequence). CDR3 in amino acids: CSATSGIKEEQYF.

This chain joins TRBV5-1 and TRBJ1-1; lacking DNA, the TRBD1 call made by TCRdb goes unchecked. The CDR3 spans 15 residues. CDR1 and CDR2 from the germline V gene are SGHRS and YFSETQ. The chain's CDR3 is CASSRAGQGQTEAFF.

The CDR3 sequence is CSATDMNTGELFF. The V call is TRBV20-1, the J call TRBJ2-2. This CDR3 contains 13 residues. Germline assignment: CDR1 DFQATT and CDR2 SNEGSKA (reference sequence).

The gene calls are TRBV20-1 and TRBJ1-1. The CDR3 has 12 residues. Germline CDR1 DFQATT, CDR2 SNEGSKA (reference sequence). CDR3 region: CSARRSYTEAFF.

The chain couples TRBV19 to TRBJ1-1; TCRdb gives TRBD1 as the D gene, but with no DNA this cannot be confirmed. The germline gives CDR1 LNHDA, CDR2 SQIVND (reference sequence). The CDR3 loop spans 14 amino acids. The CDR3: CASRGQGMNTEAFF.

This chain links TRBV19 with TRBJ2-1; TCRdb lists TRBD2, though no DNA is available to test this call. Germline V gene sequence: CDR1 LNHDA, CDR2 SQIVND (reference sequence). This CDR3 region has 18 residues. The CDR3 spells CASSKRSPAGLSYNEQFF. Combining the CDR3 with reference TRBV19 and TRBJ2-1 gives the whole variable domain DGGITQSPKYLFRKEGQNVTLSCEQNLNHDAMYWYRQDPGQGLRLIYYSQIVNDFQKGDIAEGYSVSREKKESFPLTVTSAQKNPTAFYLCASSKRSPAGLSYNEQFFGPGTRLTVL.

The chain employs TRBV12-3 or TRBV12-4 and TRBJ2-7; TCRdb gives TRBD2 as the D gene, but with no DNA this cannot be confirmed. The CDR3 loop spans 13 amino acids. CDR3 loop: CASSFLPGYEQYF.

The chain recombines TRBV19 with TRBJ2-1; as DNA is missing, the TRBD2 call by TCRdb cannot be tested. In germline, CDR1 is LNHDA, CDR2 SQIVND (reference sequence). CDR3 length equals 14 residues. CDR3 sequence: CASSMAGGANEQFF. Drawing the rest from reference TRBV19 and TRBJ2-1, the complete variable domain is DGGITQSPKYLFRKEGQNVTLSCEQNLNHDAMYWYRQDPGQGLRLIYYSQIVNDFQKGDIAEGYSVSREKKESFPLTVTSAQKNPTAFYLCASSMAGGANEQFFGPGTRLTVL.

V and J are TRBV20-1 and TRBJ2-4; there is no DNA to check the TCRdb D call of TRBD1. This CDR3 region has 15 residues. Germline CDR1 DFQATT, CDR2 SNEGSKA (reference sequence). The CDR3 sequence is CSARPNRGGGNIQYF.

The rearrangement links TRBV6-6 to TRBJ2-5; without DNA, the TCRdb call of TRBD1 cannot be checked. Germline V gene data show CDR1 as MNHNY and CDR2 as SVGAGI (reference sequence). CDR3 length: 13 residues. Here the CDR3 reads CASRGGYQETQYF.

This sequence joins TRBV7-2 and TRBJ2-7; TCRdb indicates TRBD1, and absent DNA this call remains unverified. CDR3 size: 14 residues. Germline lookup yields CDR1 SGHTA and CDR2 FQGNSA. CDR3 residues: CASSRGGSVGEQYF.

The J gene is TRBJ2-3, the V gene TRBV20-1; TCRdb picks TRBD2, but there is no DNA to check that call. From germline, CDR1 is DFQATT and CDR2 SNEGSKA (reference sequence). This CDR3 is 14 amino acids long. This chain's CDR3 is CSSMTSMLTDTQYF.

This chain connects TRBV4-1 to TRBJ1-1; with no DNA, the TCRdb D assignment of TRBD1 cannot be verified. Germline assignment: CDR1 MGHRA and CDR2 YSYEKL. The CDR3 is 17 residues long. The CDR3 loop is CASSQARDTEKNTEAFF.

The chain carries TRBV9 and TRBJ2-1. The CDR3 is made up of 14 amino acids. The V gene's germline CDR1 is SGDLS and CDR2 YYNGEE. This CDR3 reads CASSVTGIYNEQFF.